This TCR beta chain was observed in a study of blood T cell repertoires in COVID-19. Study-wide background: T cells, B-cell-depleted T cells, or PBMCs supplied cDNA or gDNA.

Regarding this clone: Additional DNA sequences in this sample encode the identical CDR3.

Original data processing: The assay estimated nucleated cells by amplifying reference gene primers. Method: immunoSEQ multiplex PCR; TCRdb's copy keeps in-frame clones and lacks some. V and J calls and clone size come straight from that table; D and trimming were deduced from the DNA. The repertoire holds 150,000 to 200,000 clones, with about nine tenths as singletons. The specimen sequenced was peripheral blood. This sequence originates from a middle-aged man with acute or convalescent COVID-19.

The CDR3 loop reads CASRQVTANTGELFF. The CDR3 coding sequence is TGTGCCAGCAGACAGGTTACCGCCAACACCGGGGAGCTGTTTTTT. This chain connects TRBV28 to TRBJ2-2; D is perhaps TRBD1 (5 bases). Per the germline V gene, CDR1 is MDHEN and CDR2 is SYDVKM. Trimming took off 6 bases at V and 2 bases at J, with 13 bases between the two ends. The CDR3 has 15 amino acids.